This is a list of T cell receptor beta chains from one sample in a study of radiotherapy plus CTLA-4 blockade in lung cancer. Method: immunoSEQ multiplex PCR; TCRdb's copy keeps in-frame clones and lacks some. The table has 35,000 to 40,000 clones, approximately 89% seen once. The sample consisted of peripheral blood, taken from a patient treated with radiotherapy plus ipilimumab. The receptor set was obtained from a human donor with non-small cell lung cancer who had stable disease on radiotherapy plus ipilimumab. Each CDR3 is given with its conserved first and last residue. The D gene is left open where the match is weak. Where a row states a size, it is once, few, many or the class of an expanded clone; other rows omit it.

>TRBV7-8|-|-|TRBJ2-7
CASSHRTGQRENYEQYF
TGTGCCAGCAGCCATAGAACGGGACAAAGAGAAAACTACGAGCAGTACTTC
>TRBV2|TRBD1|-|TRBJ1-4
CASSEQGQENEKLFF
TGTGCCAGCAGTGAACAGGGACAGGAGAATGAAAAACTGTTTTTT
>TRBV7-2|-|-|TRBJ2-5
CASSLGTQSETQYF
TGTGCCAGCAGCTTAGGAACCCAGTCGGAGACCCAGTACTTC
>TRBV5-6|-|-|TRBJ2-5
CASSLLEGVWETQYF
TGTGCCAGCAGCTTGCTGGAAGGGGTTTGGGAGACCCAGTACTTC
>TRBV28|TRBD2|-|TRBJ2-7
CASSLGTSGRNEQYF
TGTGCCAGCAGTCTAGGGACTAGCGGGAGAAACGAGCAGTACTTC
>TRBV7-3|TRBD2|-|TRBJ2-3
CASSLQAGVTDTQYF
TGTGCCAGCAGCTTACAAGCGGGAGTGACAGATACGCAGTATTTT
>TRBV28|-|-|TRBJ2-7
CASIRGPGAYEQYF
TGTGCCAGCATTCGGGGACCAGGGGCCTACGAGCAGTACTTC
>TRBV7-2|TRBD2|-|TRBJ2-7
CASSGSPSGTYEQYF
TGTGCCAGCAGCGGGTCCCCTAGCGGAACCTACGAGCAGTACTTC
>TRBV29-1|TRBD1|-|TRBJ1-2
CSTDRGLGNYGYTF
TGCAGCACTGACAGGGGCCTAGGGAACTATGGCTACACCTTC
>TRBV18|TRBD2|-|TRBJ2-1
CASSPAGGRAVLHNEQFF
TGTGCCAGCTCACCCGCCGGCGGGAGGGCCGTTCTCCACAATGAGCAGTTCTTC
>TRBV25-1|-|-|TRBJ1-5
CASSESGVVGNQPQHF
TGTGCCAGCAGTGAATCGGGGGTTGTCGGCAATCAGCCCCAGCATTTT
>TRBV7-3|-|-|TRBJ1-4
CASSLQRVAEKLFF
TGTGCCAGCAGCTTACAGAGGGTCGCTGAAAAACTGTTTTTT
>TRBV6-5|-|few|TRBJ2-7
CASSYGERNEQYF
TGTGCCAGCAGTTACGGGGAGAGAAACGAGCAGTACTTC
>TRBV30|TRBD1|-|TRBJ1-1
CAWRGWDRGNTEAFF
TGTGCCTGGAGGGGATGGGACAGGGGGAACACTGAAGCTTTCTTT
>TRBV7-9|-|-|TRBJ2-7
CASSTTLGTPKDEQYF
TGTGCCAGCAGCACGACACTCGGGACACCTAAGGACGAGCAGTACTTC
>TRBV21-1|-|once|TRBJ2-1
CARTRATDNEQFF
TGTGCCAGAACTAGGGCAACAGACAATGAGCAGTTCTTC
>TRBV28|TRBD1|-|TRBJ2-3
CASSPDRGGADTQYF
TGTGCCAGCAGCCCTGACAGGGGGGGGGCAGATACGCAGTATTTT
>TRBV5-8|-|-|TRBJ1-2
CASSRLLGIGGILYGYTF
TGTGCCAGCAGCCGCCTCCTGGGGATCGGAGGGATTCTCTATGGCTACACCTTC
>TRBV29-1|TRBD2|once|TRBJ2-3
CSVALAEGKDTQYF
TGCAGCGTCGCGCTAGCGGAGGGGAAAGATACGCAGTATTTT
>TRBV27|-|-|TRBJ1-4
CASSPLGEGRNEKLFF
TGTGCCAGCAGTCCTCTGGGGGAGGGTCGTAATGAAAAACTGTTTTTT
>TRBV27|TRBD1|-|TRBJ2-7
CASSSSGTGPYEQYF
TGTGCCAGCAGTTCCTCCGGGACAGGGCCCTACGAGCAGTACTTC
>TRBV7-2|-|-|TRBJ2-3
CASSLGVGEADTQYF
TGTGCCAGCAGCTTAGGGGTGGGGGAGGCAGATACGCAGTATTTT
>TRBV11-2|TRBD1|-|TRBJ2-7
CASSATGVSEQYF
TGTGCCAGCAGCGCGACAGGGGTCTCCGAGCAGTACTTC
>TRBV25-1|TRBD1|-|TRBJ1-5
CASSEGTGRQPQHF
TGTGCCAGCAGTGAAGGGACAGGGAGGCAGCCCCAGCATTTT
>TRBV9|-|once|TRBJ1-1
CASSVGGRDTEAFF
TGTGCCAGCAGCGTTGGGGGCAGGGACACTGAAGCTTTCTTT
>TRBV28|TRBD2|once|TRBJ2-1
CASSWVAGSENEQFF
TGTGCCAGCAGTTGGGTAGCGGGGAGTGAAAATGAGCAGTTCTTC
>TRBV2|-|-|TRBJ2-7
CASSELDSSYEQYF
TGTGCCAGCAGTGAACTTGACAGCTCCTACGAGCAGTACTTC
>TRBV2|-|-|TRBJ1-1
CASSEGGNTEAFF
TGTGCCAGCAGTGAAGGGGGCAACACTGAAGCTTTCTTT
>TRBV5-1|-|-|TRBJ1-4
CASSFGTPATNEKLFF
TGCGCCAGCAGCTTCGGGACACCCGCAACTAATGAAAAACTGTTTTTT
>TRBV28|-|few|TRBJ2-7
CASSLRRSSYEQYF
TGTGCCAGCAGTTTGCGGAGGAGCTCCTACGAGCAGTACTTC
>TRBV9|-|once|TRBJ2-2
CASSSPRATVAGELFF
TGTGCCAGCAGCTCCCCGAGGGCTACGGTCGCCGGGGAGCTGTTTTTT
>TRBV28|TRBD1|-|TRBJ2-5
CASSFGWLKRDRAGETQYF
TGTGCCAGCAGTTTTGGTTGGCTGAAACGGGACAGGGCAGGAGAGACCCAGTACTTC
>TRBV5-6|-|-|TRBJ2-5
CASSLSRLQETQYF
TGTGCCAGCAGCTTATCGAGGCTCCAAGAGACCCAGTACTTC
>TRBV9|TRBD1|-|TRBJ1-2
CASSTTGVGYGYTF
TGTGCCAGCAGCACGACAGGGGTTGGCTATGGCTACACCTTC
>TRBV7-8|-|-|TRBJ2-5
CASSPIPQETQYF
TGTGCCAGCAGCCCCATCCCCCAAGAGACCCAGTACTTC
>TRBV10-2|TRBD1|-|TRBJ2-6
CASSGNRGGAGANVLTF
TGCGCCAGCAGCGGCAACAGGGGCGGCGCTGGGGCCAACGTCCTGACTTTC
>TRBV28|-|-|TRBJ1-2
CASSSPGPLAGGYTF
TGTGCCAGCAGTTCCCCCGGCCCTCTCGCGGGGGGCTACACCTTC
>TRBV7-8|TRBD1|-|TRBJ1-2
CASSSHRGSGGYTF
TGTGCCAGCAGCTCCCACAGGGGTAGCGGCGGCTACACCTTC
>TRBV20-1|TRBD2|-|TRBJ2-7
CSALRGYEQYF
TGCAGTGCCCTGCGGGGGTACGAGCAGTACTTC
>TRBV7-3|-|-|TRBJ1-4
CASSTEAGEKLFF
TGTGCCAGCAGCACTGAAGCGGGGGAAAAACTGTTTTTT
>TRBV12-2|-|-|TRBJ1-3
CASRPRLHREGASGNTIYF
TGTGCAAGTCGCCCCCGGCTCCACAGAGAGGGAGCTTCTGGAAACACCATATATTTT
>TRBV28|-|-|TRBJ1-2
CASSLLTATLGYGYTF
TGTGCCAGCAGTTTATTGACAGCTACTCTAGGCTATGGCTACACCTTC
>TRBV15|-|-|TRBJ1-5
CATSRGKSTGFRVSQPQHF
TGTGCCACCAGCAGAGGAAAATCCACAGGGTTTAGGGTTTCGCAGCCCCAGCATTTT
>TRBV5-1|TRBD2|once|TRBJ2-5
CASSLGQLAGGQETQYF
TGCGCCAGCAGCTTGGGACAACTAGCGGGAGGCCAAGAGACCCAGTACTTC
>TRBV29-1|-|-|TRBJ1-5
CSVGQGNQPQHF
TGCAGCGTTGGACAGGGCAATCAGCCCCAGCATTTT
>TRBV27|-|-|TRBJ2-7
CASSPPTDLYEQYF
TGTGCCAGCAGTCCTCCGACAGACCTCTACGAGCAGTACTTC